The rows below give T cell receptor beta chains drawn from one sample of a study of a mutant IDH1 vaccine in newly diagnosed glioma. Their specific antigens are unknown. The protocol was immunoSEQ multiplex PCR, while the TCRdb copy is restricted to in-frame clones and leaves out a portion. The sample shows tens of thousands of clones, roughly 84% of them seen only once. The sequences come from PBMCs, collected from a glioma patient whose treatment included an IDH1 peptide vaccine. These receptors were taken from a young man with glioma. Both conserved end residues are part of each CDR3. A D gene is named only where the DNA matches it firmly. Not all rows give a size; the values are once, few, many and, for expanded clones, a class.

d_gene	abundance	v_gene	j_gene	CDR3nt	CDR3aa
.	.	TRBV7-2	TRBJ1-1	TGTGCCAGCAGCTCGTATGAAGCTTTCTTT	CASSSYEAFF
TRBD2	.	TRBV6-6	TRBJ2-2	TGTGCCAGCAGCTACCATACGGGAGGGGCCGGGGAGCTGTTTTTT	CASSYHTGGAGELFF
.	.	TRBV4-3	TRBJ1-2	TGCGCCAGCAGTTCCAGCCTCGGGAGGGATGGCTACACCTTC	CASSSSLGRDGYTF
.	few	TRBV14	TRBJ1-2	TGTGCCAGCAGCGGTAACCGGCCAGGGACCAGAACGGGTGGCTACACCTTC	CASSGNRPGTRTGGYTF
.	.	TRBV4-3	TRBJ2-3	TGCGCCAGCAGCCAGTCTAAAAGCTGGGGTTCTAGCACAGATACGCAGTATTTT	CASSQSKSWGSSTDTQYF
.	.	TRBV9	TRBJ1-1	TGTGCCAGCAGCGTAAGCCCTTCGCAGGGCACTGAAGCTTTCTTT	CASSVSPSQGTEAFF
.	few	TRBV4-1	TRBJ2-7	TGCGCCAGCAGCCCTATCTCTGTAAGCTCCTACGAGCAGTACTTC	CASSPISVSSYEQYF
TRBD1	.	TRBV19	TRBJ2-1	TGTGCCAGTAGTAAAATGGGACAGGGGAACAATGAGCAGTTCTTC	CASSKMGQGNNEQFF
TRBD2	.	TRBV7-9	TRBJ2-3	TGTGCCAGCAGCCCGGGACTAGCGGACCATTTAGGGCCTGATACGCAGTATTTT	CASSPGLADHLGPDTQYF
.	.	TRBV28	TRBJ2-5	TGTGCCAGCAGCCTTCTCCAGGAGACCCAGTACTTC	CASSLLQETQYF
TRBD1	once	TRBV18	TRBJ2-5	TGTGCCAGCTCACCGTCCCGGGACAGGGGTGAGACCCAGTACTTC	CASSPSRDRGETQYF
.	.	TRBV18	TRBJ2-7	TGTGCCAGCTCACCTTCTCAGGGACTCTACGAGCAGTACTTC	CASSPSQGLYEQYF
.	.	TRBV27	TRBJ2-7	TGTGCCAGCTTTACCCCGTACGAGCAGTACTTC	CASFTPYEQYF
.	.	TRBV19	TRBJ2-3	TGTGCCAGTAGTACGATTATTACCGCTAGTGGCACAGATACGCAGTATTTT	CASSTIITASGTDTQYF
.	.	TRBV9	TRBJ1-5	TGTGCCAGCAGCGCGCTCGAAGTAGACAATCAGCCCCAGCATTTT	CASSALEVDNQPQHF
.	.	TRBV5-6	TRBJ1-4	TGTGCCAGCAGCGAGGATTTGGGAGGGATTAATGAAAAACTGTTTTTT	CASSEDLGGINEKLFF
.	.	TRBV30	TRBJ1-2	TGTGCCTGGACCTCGTCTGGGGCGGTCTATGGCTACACCTTC	CAWTSSGAVYGYTF
TRBD1	.	TRBV5-8	TRBJ1-1	TGTGCCAGCACACAGGGGGCGAACACTGAAGCTTTCTTT	CASTQGANTEAFF
TRBD2	.	TRBV2	TRBJ2-3	TGTGCCAGCAGTGATGAGTCGACTAGCGGGGAGTACACAGATACGCAGTATTTT	CASSDESTSGEYTDTQYF
TRBD1	once	TRBV6-6	TRBJ2-7	TGTGCCAGCAGTACGCCAGACAGGGGGAACGAGCAGTACTTC	CASSTPDRGNEQYF
.	.	TRBV18	TRBJ1-5	TGTGCCAGCTCAGCCCAGGCTAATAGCAATCAGCCCCAGCATTTT	CASSAQANSNQPQHF
.	once	TRBV6-5	TRBJ2-7	TGTGCCAGCAGTTACGAGTTCCGGGGCCTCGACGAGCAGTACTTC	CASSYEFRGLDEQYF
.	few	TRBV28	TRBJ1-5	TGTGCCAGCAGTTTAGCGGGGAGGGCAGCCGGCCAGCCCCAGCATTTT	CASSLAGRAAGQPQHF
.	.	TRBV30	TRBJ2-3	TGTGCCTGGAGTGTAAGAGGAACCACGAAACCCCATACGCAGTATTTT	CAWSVRGTTKPHTQYF
.	once	TRBV9	TRBJ2-2	TGTGCCAGCAGCCTGGGACGGACGAACACCGGGGAGCTGTTTTTT	CASSLGRTNTGELFF
TRBD2	.	TRBV4-2	TRBJ2-7	TGTGCCAGCAGCCAGGGGGGACTAGCGGGACCCTACGAGCAGTACTTC	CASSQGGLAGPYEQYF
TRBD2	.	TRBV9	TRBJ2-2	TGTGCCAGCAGCGTAGGCCTAGCGGCGAACACCGGGGAGCTGTTTTTT	CASSVGLAANTGELFF
.	.	TRBV6-5	TRBJ2-7	TGTGCCAGCCAAGATCCGGGACTTCCCTACGAGCAGTACTTC	CASQDPGLPYEQYF
TRBD1	.	TRBV7-9	TRBJ1-2	TGTGCCAGCAGTTGGGACAGAGGAGCGCCGTTAACTATGGCTTATGGCTACACCTTC	CASSWDRGAPLTMAYGYTF
TRBD1	.	TRBV4-3	TRBJ2-2	TGCGCCAGCAGCCAAGGGGGCTTTGGGACAGGGGGCCCCCTGAACACCGGGGAGCTGTTTTTT	CASSQGGFGTGGPLNTGELFF
.	.	TRBV15	TRBJ2-1	TGTGCCACCAGCCGGCACAGGGTCGGGGCCTACAATGAGCAGTTCTTC	CATSRHRVGAYNEQFF
TRBD2	.	TRBV6-1	TRBJ2-7	TGTGCCAGCAGTGAAGGGGCTAGCGGGAGCTACGAGCAGTACTTC	CASSEGASGSYEQYF
.	few	TRBV6-4	TRBJ1-1	TGTGCCAGCAGGCACGAAGCGAACACTGAAGCTTTCTTT	CASRHEANTEAFF